This entry describes one TCR beta chain. The antigen this receptor binds is unknown. Base qualities are not recorded, but no much larger clone differs from it by a single base. These data belong to a study of T-cell memory formation after mild COVID-19 (TCRdb year 2021). Describing the broader study: TCR sequence clusters from the two donors were largely donor specific. Two young, previously healthy adult volunteers, one female and one male, were included in the cohort. T-cell clones expanding and contracting after mild COVID-19 in a couple of donors were tracked by longitudinal TCRalpha and TCRbeta repertoire sequencing. Findings and caveats that apply to the study as a whole: Balanced CD4/CD8 phenotypes were observed for clones contracting from day 15 to 85, whereas a bias towards CD4+ was observed for a second wave of clones expanding from day 15 to 37. Some responding clones were detected in pre-infection memory, suggesting pre-existing cross-reactive memory T cells joined the SARS-CoV-2 response. The study covered only a couple of mild cases, and larger cohorts including severe cases with pre-infection samples were considered necessary. SARS-CoV-2 specificity was not confirmed for the second-wave clones peaking on day 37. Contracting CD4+ clones were found mainly in CM and EM memory subsets, while CD8+ clones were enriched in EMRA.

PBMCs were isolated by Ficoll-Paque density gradient centrifugation. The CDR3 numbers 15 residues from cysteine through phenylalanine. Left in the record is the CDR3 DNA by itself, 45 bases read in frame from the first base. Via the germline V gene, CDR1 is SGHAT and CDR2 FQNNGV. V and J are truncated by 3 bases and 3 bases respectively, leaving an intervening sequence of 14 bases. Sequencing was carried out with an Illumina NovaSeq 6000. Using 5'RACE with constant-segment primers, TCRalpha and TCRbeta cDNA libraries were constructed, with sample barcodes and unique molecular identifiers added in the process. Trizol reagent was used to extract RNA from every sample. Library amplification was performed in two PCR steps, and a second sample barcode and Illumina TruSeq adapters were introduced in the second step. Sequencing of libraries was performed on an Illumina NovaSeq with 2 x 150 bp paired-end reads. Concerning the study's data processing: With migec v1.2.7, reads were demultiplexed and then collapsed into UMI-guided consensus sequences. Using mixcr v2.1.11, UMI consensuses were aligned to TRA and TRB V and J templates and then assembled into clonotypes. A clonotype was counted as expanded or contracted only when both edgeR and NoisET called the clonotype significant, with the noise models trained on biological replicates. For edgeR calls, the thresholds were a false discovery rate-adjusted p below 0.01 and a log2 fold-change of 1. As an exploratory analysis of dynamics, max-normalized trajectories of the 1000 most abundant clonotypes were examined by PCA with hierarchical clustering. Each responding clone was given a CD4 or CD8 phenotype based on the CD4+ and CD8+ repertoires, which had been sequenced separately. TCRdb handled the public reads itself, with Q25 trimming in fastp and clone calling in MiXCR, and kept productive beta chains. Rows are unified per CDR3 protein, each entry keeping the most common DNA and genes. Here the V and J calls rest on TCRdb's processing, not on the authors' analysis. This sample lists about 360,000 distinct CDR3 sequences; roughly 14% were detected once. The ten top clones hold around 21% of the sample.

Material for sequencing was PBMCs or a T cell subset sorted from them (not recorded which). Rearrangement joined TRBV11-2 to TRBJ1-2, with an unclear D gene assignment. The origin of this receptor is a young man who had mild COVID-19 (a few samples of this study predate the infection). The sample titles of this study are shuffled in the database, so cell type and time point are left out; the donor was told from shared clones. The CDR3 amino acid sequence is: CASSLRSGLDYGYTF. Read as DNA, the sequence is TGTGCCAGCAGCTTGCGGTCCGGGTTGGACTATGGCTACACCTTC.